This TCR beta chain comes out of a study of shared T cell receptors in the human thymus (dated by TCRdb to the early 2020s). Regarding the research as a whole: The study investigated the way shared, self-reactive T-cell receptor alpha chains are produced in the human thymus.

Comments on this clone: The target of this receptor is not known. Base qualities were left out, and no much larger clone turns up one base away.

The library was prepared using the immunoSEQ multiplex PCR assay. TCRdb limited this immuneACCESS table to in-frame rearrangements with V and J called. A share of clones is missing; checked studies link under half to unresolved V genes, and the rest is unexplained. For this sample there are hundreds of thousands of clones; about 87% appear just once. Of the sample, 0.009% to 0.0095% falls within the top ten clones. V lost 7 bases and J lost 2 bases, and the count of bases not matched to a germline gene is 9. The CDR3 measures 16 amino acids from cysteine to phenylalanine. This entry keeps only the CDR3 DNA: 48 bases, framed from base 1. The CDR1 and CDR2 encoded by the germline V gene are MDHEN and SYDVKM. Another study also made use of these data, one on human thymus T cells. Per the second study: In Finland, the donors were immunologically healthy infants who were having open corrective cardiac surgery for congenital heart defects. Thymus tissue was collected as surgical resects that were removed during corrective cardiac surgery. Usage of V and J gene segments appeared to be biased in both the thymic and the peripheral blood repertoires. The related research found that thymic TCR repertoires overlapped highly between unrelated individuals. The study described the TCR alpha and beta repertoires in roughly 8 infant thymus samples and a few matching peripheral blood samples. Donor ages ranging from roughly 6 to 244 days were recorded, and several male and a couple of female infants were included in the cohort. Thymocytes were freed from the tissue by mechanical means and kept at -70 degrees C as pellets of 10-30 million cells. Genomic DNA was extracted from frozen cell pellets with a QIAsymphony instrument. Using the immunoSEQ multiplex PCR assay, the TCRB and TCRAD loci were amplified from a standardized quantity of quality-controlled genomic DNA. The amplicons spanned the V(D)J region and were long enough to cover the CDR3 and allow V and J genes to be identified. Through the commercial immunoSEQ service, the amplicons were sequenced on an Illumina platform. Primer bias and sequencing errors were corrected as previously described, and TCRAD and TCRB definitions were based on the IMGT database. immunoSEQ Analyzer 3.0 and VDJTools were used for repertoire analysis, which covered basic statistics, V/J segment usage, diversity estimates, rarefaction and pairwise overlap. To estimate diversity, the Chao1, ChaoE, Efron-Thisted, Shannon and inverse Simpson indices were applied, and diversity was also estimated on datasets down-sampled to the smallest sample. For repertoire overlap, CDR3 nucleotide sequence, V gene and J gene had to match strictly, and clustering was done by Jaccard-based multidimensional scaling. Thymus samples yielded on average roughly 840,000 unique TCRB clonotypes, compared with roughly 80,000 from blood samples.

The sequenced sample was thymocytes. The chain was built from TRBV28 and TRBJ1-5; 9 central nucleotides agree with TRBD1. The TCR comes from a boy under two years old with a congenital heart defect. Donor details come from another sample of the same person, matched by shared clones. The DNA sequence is TGTGCCAGCACCTTACCACAGGGGGCGGGCAATCAGCCCCAGCATTTT. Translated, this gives CASTLPQGAGNQPQHF.